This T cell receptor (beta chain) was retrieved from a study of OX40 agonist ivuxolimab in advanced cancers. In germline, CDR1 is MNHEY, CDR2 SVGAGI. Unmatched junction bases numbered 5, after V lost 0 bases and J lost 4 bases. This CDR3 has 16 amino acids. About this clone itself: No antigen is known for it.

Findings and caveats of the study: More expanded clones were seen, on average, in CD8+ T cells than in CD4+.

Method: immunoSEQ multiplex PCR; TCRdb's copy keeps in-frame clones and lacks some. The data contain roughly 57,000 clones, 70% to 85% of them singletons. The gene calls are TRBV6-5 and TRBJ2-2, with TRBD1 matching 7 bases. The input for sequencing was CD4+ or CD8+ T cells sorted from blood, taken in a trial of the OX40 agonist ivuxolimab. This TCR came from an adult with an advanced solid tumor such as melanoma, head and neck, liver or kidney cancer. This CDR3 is CASSYSTGSSTGELFF. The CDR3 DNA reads TGTGCCAGCAGTTACTCGACAGGGAGTTCCACCGGGGAGCTGTTTTTT.